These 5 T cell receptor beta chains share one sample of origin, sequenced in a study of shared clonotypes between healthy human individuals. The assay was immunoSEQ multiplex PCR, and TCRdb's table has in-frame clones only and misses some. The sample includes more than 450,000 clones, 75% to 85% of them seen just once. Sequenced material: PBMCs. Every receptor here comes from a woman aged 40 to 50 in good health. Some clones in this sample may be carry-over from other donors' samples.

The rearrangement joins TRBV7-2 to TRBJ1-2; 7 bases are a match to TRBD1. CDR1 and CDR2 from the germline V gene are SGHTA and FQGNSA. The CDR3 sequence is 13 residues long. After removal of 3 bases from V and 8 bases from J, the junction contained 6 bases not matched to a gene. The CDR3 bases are TGTGCCAGCAGCTTCTCCAGGGGGGGAGGCTACACCTTC. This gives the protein CASSFSRGGGYTF.

Written as DNA, the CDR3 is TGTGCCAGCAGTGCAAAGGGGGCTTCCTACAATGAGCAGTTCTTC. It specifies CASSAKGASYNEQFF. This sequence joins TRBV2 and TRBJ2-1, with TRBD1 matching over 7 bases. Germline lookup yields CDR1 SNHLY and CDR2 FYNNEI. Trimming removed 4 bases from V and 1 base from J; junction bases left unmatched: 4. The CDR3 is made up of 15 amino acids.

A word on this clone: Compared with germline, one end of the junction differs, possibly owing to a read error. The CDR3 bases are TGTGCTAGCAGCCCACCGGGGGAGACCCAGTACTTC. Protein: CASSPPGETQYF. The rearrangement links TRBV7-7 to TRBJ2-5, with D maybe TRBD2 (5 bases). The CDR3 has 12 residues. CDR1 and CDR2 from the germline V gene are SSHAT and FNYEAQ (reference sequence).

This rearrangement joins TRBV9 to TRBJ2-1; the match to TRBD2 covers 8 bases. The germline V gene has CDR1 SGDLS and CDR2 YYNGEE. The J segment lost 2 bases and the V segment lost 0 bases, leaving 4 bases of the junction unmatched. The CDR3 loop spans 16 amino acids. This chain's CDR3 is CASSVEAGGAYNEQFF. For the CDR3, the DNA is TGTGCCAGCAGCGTAGAGGCGGGAGGTGCCTACAATGAGCAGTTCTTC.

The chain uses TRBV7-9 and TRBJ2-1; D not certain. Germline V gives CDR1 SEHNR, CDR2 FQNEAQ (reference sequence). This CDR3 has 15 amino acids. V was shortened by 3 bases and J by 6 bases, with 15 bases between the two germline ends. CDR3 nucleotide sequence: TGTGCCAGCAGCTTTGACGGCATCCCTCTCAATGAGCAGTTCTTC. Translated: CASSFDGIPLNEQFF.